The sequence of this T cell receptor beta chain was determined in a study of human T cells and chemical hapten exposure. Overall study context: Reading of the patch tests, which applied 0.01% DPC to the upper back, occurred at 6 days. Regarding the study as a whole: The study found that DPC sensitization did not change TCRs above 1 in 1000 frequency.

From the RACE reads, TCRdb called clonotypes with MiXCR, one entry per CDR3 protein. The data contain around 200,000 distinct CDR3 sequences, under 25% of them singletons. The CDR3 sequence is 14 residues long. Germline CDR1 and CDR2: MDHEN and SYDVKM. The trim removed 5 bases at V and 6 bases at J, leaving 9 bases unmatched. Time point indicated: patch test 3, about 24 weeks after DPC sensitization. Treatment specified: therapeutic diphenylcyclopropenone sensitization with weekly scalp DPC. Unfractionated whole blood yielded total RNA. As concerns this clonotype: Its antigen is as yet unknown.

This specimen consisted of whole blood, obtained in connection with sensitization to the hapten diphenylcyclopropenone (DPC). The chain is built from TRBV28 and TRBJ1-1, with 7 bases that match TRBD1. The TCR originated in a woman between 35 and 50 years old with alopecia areata. Some clones in this sample may be carry-over from other donors' samples. The CDR3: CASSPYTGAAEAFF. DNA for the CDR3: TGTGCCAGCAGTCCTTATACAGGGGCGGCTGAAGCTTTCTTT.